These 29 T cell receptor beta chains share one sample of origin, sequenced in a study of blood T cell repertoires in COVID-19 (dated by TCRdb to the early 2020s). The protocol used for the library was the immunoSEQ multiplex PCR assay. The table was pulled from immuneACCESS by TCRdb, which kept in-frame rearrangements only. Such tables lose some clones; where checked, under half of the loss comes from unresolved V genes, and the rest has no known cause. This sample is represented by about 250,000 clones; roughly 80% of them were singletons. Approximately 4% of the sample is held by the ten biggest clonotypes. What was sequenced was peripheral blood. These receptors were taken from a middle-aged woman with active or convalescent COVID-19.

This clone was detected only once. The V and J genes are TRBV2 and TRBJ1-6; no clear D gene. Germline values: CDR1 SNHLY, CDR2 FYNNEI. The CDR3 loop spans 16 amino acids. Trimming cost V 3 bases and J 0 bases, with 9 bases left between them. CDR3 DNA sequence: TGTGCCAGCAGTGAGATACGGAGCTCCTATAATTCACCCCTCCACTTT. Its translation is CASSEIRSSYNSPLHF.

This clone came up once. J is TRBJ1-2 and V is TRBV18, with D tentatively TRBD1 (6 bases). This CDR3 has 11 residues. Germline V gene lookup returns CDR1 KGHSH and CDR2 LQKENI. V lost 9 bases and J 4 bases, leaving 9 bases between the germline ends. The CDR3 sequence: CASADSYGYTF. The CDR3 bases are TGTGCCAGTGCGGACAGCTATGGCTACACCTTC.

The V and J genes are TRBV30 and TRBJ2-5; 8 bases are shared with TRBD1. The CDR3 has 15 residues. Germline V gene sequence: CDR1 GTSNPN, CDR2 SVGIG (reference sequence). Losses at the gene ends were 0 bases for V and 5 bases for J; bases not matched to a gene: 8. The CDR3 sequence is CAWSVLRGQRETQYF. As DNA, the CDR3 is TGTGCCTGGAGTGTACTCAGGGGGCAGAGGGAGACCCAGTACTTC.

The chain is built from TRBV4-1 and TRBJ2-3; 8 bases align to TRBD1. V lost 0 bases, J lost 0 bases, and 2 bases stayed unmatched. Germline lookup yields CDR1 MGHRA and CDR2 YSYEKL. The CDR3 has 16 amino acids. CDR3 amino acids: CASSQDDRGSTDTQYF. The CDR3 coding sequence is TGCGCCAGCAGCCAAGATGACAGGGGAAGCACAGATACGCAGTATTTT.

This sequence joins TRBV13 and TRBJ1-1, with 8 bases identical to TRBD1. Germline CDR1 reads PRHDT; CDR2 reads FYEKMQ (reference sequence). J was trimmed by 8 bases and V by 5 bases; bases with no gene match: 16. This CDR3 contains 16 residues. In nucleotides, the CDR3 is TGTGCCAGCAGCAAATTAAGGGGCAGGGGGCGGGAGGAAGCTTTCTTT. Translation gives CASSKLRGRGREEAFF.

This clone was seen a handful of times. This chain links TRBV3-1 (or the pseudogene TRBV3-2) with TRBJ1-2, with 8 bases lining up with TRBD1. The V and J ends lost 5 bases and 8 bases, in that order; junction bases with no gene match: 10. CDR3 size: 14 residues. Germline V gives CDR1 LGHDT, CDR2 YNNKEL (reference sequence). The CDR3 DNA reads TGTGCCAGCAGCTATCCGGACAGGGCAGGAGGCTACACCTTC. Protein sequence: CASSYPDRAGGYTF.

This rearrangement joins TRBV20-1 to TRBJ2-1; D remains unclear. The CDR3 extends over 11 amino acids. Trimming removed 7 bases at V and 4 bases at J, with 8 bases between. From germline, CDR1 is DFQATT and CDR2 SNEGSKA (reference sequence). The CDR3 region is CSVNQYNEQFF. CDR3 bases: TGCAGTGTCAACCAGTACAATGAGCAGTTCTTC.

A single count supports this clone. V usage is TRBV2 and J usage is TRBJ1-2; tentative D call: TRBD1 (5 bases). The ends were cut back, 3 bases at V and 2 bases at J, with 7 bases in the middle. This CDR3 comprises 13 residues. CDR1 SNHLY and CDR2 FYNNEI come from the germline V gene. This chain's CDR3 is CASSEQGNYGYTF. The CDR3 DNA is TGTGCCAGCAGTGAGCAGGGAAACTATGGCTACACCTTC. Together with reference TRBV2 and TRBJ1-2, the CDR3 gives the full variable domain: EPEVTQTPSHQVTQMGQEVILRCVPISNHLYFYWYRQILGQKVEFLVSFYNNEISEKSEIFDDQFSVERPDGSNFTLKIRSTKLEDSAMYFCASSEQGNYGYTFGSGTRLTVV.

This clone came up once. The CDR3 coding sequence is TGTGCCAGCAGCCCACCCGGATCCGGCGCAAAGGGGTATGGCTACACCTTC. This translates into CASSPPGSGAKGYGYTF. The V and J genes are TRBV28 and TRBJ1-2, with D perhaps TRBD1 (5 bases). The germline V gene has CDR1 MDHEN and CDR2 SYDVKM. CDR3 length: 17 residues. The V and J ends lost 6 bases and 5 bases respectively, with 25 bases between them.

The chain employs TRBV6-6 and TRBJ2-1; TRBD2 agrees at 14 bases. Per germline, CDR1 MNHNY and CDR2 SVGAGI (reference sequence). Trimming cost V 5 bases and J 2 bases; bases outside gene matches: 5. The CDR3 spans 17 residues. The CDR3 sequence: CASSRTSGGIPYNEQFF. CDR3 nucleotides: TGTGCCAGCAGTCGGACTAGCGGGGGGATCCCCTACAATGAGCAGTTCTTC.

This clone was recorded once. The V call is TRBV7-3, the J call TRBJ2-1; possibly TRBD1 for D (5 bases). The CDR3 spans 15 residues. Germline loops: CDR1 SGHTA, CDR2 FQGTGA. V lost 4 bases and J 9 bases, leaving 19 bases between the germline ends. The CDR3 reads CASSSSGQGFGEQFF. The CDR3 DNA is TGTGCCAGCAGCTCCTCTGGGCAGGGCTTTGGTGAGCAGTTCTTC.

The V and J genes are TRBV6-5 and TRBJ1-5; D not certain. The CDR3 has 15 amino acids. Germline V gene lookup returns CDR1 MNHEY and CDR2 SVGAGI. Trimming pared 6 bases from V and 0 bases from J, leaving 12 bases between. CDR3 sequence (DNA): TGTGCCAGCAGGCCTGAGGGTCCTAGCAATCAGCCCCAGCATTTT. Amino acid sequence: CASRPEGPSNQPQHF.

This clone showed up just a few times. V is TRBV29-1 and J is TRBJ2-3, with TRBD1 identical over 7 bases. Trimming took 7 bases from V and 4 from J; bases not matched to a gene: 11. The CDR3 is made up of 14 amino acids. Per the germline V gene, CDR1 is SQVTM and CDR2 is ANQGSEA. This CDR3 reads CSAALTGTADTQYF. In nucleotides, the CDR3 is TGCAGCGCCGCCTTAACCGGGACAGCAGATACGCAGTATTTT.

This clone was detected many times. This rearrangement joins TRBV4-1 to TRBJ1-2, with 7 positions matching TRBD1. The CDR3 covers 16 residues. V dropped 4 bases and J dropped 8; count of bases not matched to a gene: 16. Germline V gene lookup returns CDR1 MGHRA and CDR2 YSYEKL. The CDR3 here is CASSPPAGGALWGYTF. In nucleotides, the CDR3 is TGCGCCAGCAGCCCCCCGGCAGGGGGTGCCTTGTGGGGCTACACCTTC.

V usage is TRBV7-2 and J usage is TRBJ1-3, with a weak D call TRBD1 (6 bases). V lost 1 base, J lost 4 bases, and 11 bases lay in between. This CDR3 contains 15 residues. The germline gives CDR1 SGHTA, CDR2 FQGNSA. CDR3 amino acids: CASSLVRGWGNTIYF. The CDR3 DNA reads TGTGCCAGCAGCTTAGTCAGGGGATGGGGAAACACCATATATTTT.

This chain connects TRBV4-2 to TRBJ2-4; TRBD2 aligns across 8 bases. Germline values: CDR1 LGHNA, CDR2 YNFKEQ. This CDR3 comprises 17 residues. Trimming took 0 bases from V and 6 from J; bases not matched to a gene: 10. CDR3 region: CASSQESRGGHANIQYF. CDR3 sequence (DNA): TGTGCCAGCAGCCAAGAGTCTCGGGGGGGACACGCAAACATTCAGTACTTC.

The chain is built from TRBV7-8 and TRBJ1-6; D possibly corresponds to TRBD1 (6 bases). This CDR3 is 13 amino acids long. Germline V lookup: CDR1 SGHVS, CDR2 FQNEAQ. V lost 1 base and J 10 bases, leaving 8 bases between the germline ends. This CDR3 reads CASSLGQGSPLHF. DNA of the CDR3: TGTGCCAGCAGCTTAGGTCAGGGGTCACCCCTCCACTTT.

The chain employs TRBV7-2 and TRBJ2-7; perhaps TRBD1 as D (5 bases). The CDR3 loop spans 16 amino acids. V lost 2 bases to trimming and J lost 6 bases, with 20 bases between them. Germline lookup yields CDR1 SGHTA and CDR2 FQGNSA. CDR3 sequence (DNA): TGTGCCAGCAGCTTAATCCCGGCAGGGTATTTGGCCGAGCAGTACTTC. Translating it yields CASSLIPAGYLAEQYF.

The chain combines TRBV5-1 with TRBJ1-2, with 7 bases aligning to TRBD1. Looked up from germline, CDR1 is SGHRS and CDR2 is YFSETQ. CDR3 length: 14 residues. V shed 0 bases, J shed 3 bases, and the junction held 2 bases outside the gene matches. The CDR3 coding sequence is TGCGCCAGCAGCTTGGAAGGGGGCGACTATGGCTACACCTTC. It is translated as CASSLEGGDYGYTF.

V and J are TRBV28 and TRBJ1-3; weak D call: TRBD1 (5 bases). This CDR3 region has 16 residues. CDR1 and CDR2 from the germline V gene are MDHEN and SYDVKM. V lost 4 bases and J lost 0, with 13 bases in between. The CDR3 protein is CASSSWGEASGNTIYF. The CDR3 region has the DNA TGTGCCAGCAGTTCATGGGGGGAGGCCTCTGGAAACACCATATATTTT.

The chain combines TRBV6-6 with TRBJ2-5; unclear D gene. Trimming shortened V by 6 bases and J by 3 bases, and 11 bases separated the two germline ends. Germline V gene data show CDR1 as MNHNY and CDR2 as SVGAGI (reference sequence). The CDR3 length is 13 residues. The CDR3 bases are TGTGCCAGCAGCCCCGTGCTAAAAGAGACCCAGTACTTC. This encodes CASSPVLKETQYF.

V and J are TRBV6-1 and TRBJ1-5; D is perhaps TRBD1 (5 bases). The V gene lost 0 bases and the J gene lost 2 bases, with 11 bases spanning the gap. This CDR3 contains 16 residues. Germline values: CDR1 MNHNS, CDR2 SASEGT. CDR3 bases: TGTGCCAGCAGTGAAGCCCCTCGGGGGGGCAATCAGCCCCAGCATTTT. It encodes CASSEAPRGGNQPQHF.

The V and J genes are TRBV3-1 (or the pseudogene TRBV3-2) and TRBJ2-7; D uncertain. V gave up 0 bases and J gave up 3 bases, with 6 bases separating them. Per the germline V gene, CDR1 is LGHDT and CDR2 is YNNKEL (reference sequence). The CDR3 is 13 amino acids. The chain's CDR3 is CASSQDSLYEQYF. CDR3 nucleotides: TGTGCCAGCAGCCAAGATAGTCTCTACGAGCAGTACTTC.

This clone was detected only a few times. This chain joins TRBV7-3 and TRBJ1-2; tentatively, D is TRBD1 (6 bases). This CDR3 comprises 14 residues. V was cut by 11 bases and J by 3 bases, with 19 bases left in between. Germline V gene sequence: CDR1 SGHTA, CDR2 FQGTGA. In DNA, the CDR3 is TGTGCCGCTCCGGGGGGGGCCCACTACTATGGCTACACCTTC. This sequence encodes CAAPGGAHYYGYTF. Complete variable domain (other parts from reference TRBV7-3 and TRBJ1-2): GAGVSQTPSNKVTEKGKYVELRCDPISGHTALYWYRQSLGQGPEFLIYFQGTGAADDSGLPNDRFFAVRPEGSVSTLKIQRTERGDSAVYLCAAPGGAHYYGYTFGSGTRLTVV.

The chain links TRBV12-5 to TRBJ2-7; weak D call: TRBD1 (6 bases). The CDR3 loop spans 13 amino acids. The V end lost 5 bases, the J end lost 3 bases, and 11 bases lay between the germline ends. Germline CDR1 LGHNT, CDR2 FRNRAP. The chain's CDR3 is CASGTGTNYEQYF. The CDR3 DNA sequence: TGTGCTAGTGGTACCGGGACAAACTACGAGCAGTACTTC.

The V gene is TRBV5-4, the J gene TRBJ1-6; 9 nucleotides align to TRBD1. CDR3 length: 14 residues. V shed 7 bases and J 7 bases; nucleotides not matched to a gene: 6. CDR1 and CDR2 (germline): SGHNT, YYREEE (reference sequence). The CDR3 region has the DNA TGTGCCAGCGCTGACAGGGGGGGGAATTCACCCCTCCACTTT. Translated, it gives CASADRGGNSPLHF.

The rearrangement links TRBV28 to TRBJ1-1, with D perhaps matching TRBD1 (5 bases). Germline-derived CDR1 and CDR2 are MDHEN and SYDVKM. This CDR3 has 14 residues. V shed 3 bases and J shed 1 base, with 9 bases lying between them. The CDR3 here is CASSFPGRNTEAFF. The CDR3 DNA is TGTGCCAGCAGTTTTCCAGGGCGGAACACTGAAGCTTTCTTT.

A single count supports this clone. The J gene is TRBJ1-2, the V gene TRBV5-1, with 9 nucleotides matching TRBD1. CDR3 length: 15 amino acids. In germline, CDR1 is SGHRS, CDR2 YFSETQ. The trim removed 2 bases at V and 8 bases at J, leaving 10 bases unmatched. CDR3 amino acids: CASSLRDRDPGGYTF. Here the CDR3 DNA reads TGCGCCAGCAGCTTACGGGACAGGGATCCAGGGGGCTACACCTTC.

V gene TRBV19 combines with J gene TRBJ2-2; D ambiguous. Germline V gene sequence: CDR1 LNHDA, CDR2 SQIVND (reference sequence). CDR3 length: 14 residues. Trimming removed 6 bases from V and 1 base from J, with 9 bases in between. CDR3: CASRLGLNTGELFF. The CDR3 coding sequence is TGTGCCAGTAGATTGGGCTTGAACACCGGGGAGCTGTTTTTT.